This T cell receptor (beta chain) stems from a study of a mutant IDH1 vaccine in newly diagnosed glioma. Overall study context: Before enrollment, the patients had been treated with radiotherapy alone, temozolomide alone, or both together. Most of them had received both.

Produced via immunoSEQ multiplex PCR; TCRdb's table is partial and in-frame only. Found here are around 92,000 clones, approximately 90% of them singletons; the top ten hold roughly 0.54%. Germline CDR1 SGHRS, CDR2 YFSETQ. The CDR3 consists of 16 residues. V lost 1 base to trimming and J lost 6 bases, with 16 bases between them. The time point was: baseline, week 1 (first vaccination visit). Specified treatment: pre-vaccination baseline after standard-of-care therapy. The chain recombines TRBV5-1 with TRBJ1-4; D is perhaps TRBD1 (5 bases). This clonotype was obtained from a woman aged 45-60 years with glioma. The sample in question was PBMCs, obtained from a glioma patient treated with radiotherapy, temozolomide or both. Here the CDR3 DNA reads TGCGCCAGCAGCTTGTGGGGCCGGGCCGCGGATGAAAAACTGTTTTTT. Translated: CASSLWGRAADEKLFF.